The sequence of this T cell receptor beta chain was determined in a study of blood T cells in healthy people across ages. Study-wide results and caveats: Aged donors had fewer naive CD4+ cells and lower diversity than long-lived donors. What prevented conclusive comparison of naive and antigen-experienced cells was that PBMCs were unsorted.

The CDR3 runs to 11 residues. CDR1 is SQVTM and CDR2 is ANQGSEA in the germline V gene. The V end lost 4 bases, the J end lost 13 bases, and 14 bases lay between the germline ends. The second PCR ran roughly 7 to 11 cycles with a sample-barcoded 5' primer and J-beta primers. TCRdb processed the 5' RACE reads anew with MiXCR; each CDR3 protein has one entry. The table lists around 1,900,000 distinct CDR3 sequences, roughly 43% of them singletons, with about 23% in the top ten. Notes on this clonotype: What it binds is not known. This may be a read error, as it is one base from a much larger clone.

V gene TRBV29-1 combines with J gene TRBJ2-4, with D unresolved. The sample was blood. The TCR was taken from a human donor in good health. This CDR3 reads CSVGTYNEQYF. In DNA form, the CDR3 reads TGCAGCGTTGGTACCTACAATGAGCAGTACTTC. Combining the CDR3 with reference TRBV29-1 and TRBJ2-4 gives the whole variable domain SAVISQKPSRDICQRGTSLTIQCQVDSQVTMMFWYRQQPGQSLTLIATANQGSEATYESGFVIDKFPISRPNLTFSTLTVSNMSPEDSSIYLCSVGTYNEQYFGAGTRLSVL.